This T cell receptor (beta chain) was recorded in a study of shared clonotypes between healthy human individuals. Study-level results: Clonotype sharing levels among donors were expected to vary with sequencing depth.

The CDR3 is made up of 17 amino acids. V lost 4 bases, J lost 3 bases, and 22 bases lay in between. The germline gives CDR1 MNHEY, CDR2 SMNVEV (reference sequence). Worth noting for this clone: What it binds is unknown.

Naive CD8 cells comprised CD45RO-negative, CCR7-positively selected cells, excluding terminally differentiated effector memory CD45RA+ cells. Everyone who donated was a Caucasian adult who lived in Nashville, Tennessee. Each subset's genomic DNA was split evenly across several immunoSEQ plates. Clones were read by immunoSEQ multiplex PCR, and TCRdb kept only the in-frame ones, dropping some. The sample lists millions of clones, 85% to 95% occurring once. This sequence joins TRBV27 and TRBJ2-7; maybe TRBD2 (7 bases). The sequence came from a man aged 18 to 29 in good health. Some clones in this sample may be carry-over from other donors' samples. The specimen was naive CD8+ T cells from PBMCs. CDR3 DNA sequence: TGTGCCAGCAGTTGGGGAGGGGGTACCAGGGTTATCTACGAGCAGTACTTC. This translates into CASSWGGGTRVIYEQYF.